This passage covers 6 T cell receptor beta chains from one sample sequenced in a study of T cell responses to AZD1222 COVID-19 vaccine. Here immunoSEQ multiplex PCR was the method, and the copy in TCRdb shows in-frame clones only, minus some. The sample has around 100,000 clones; 85% to 90% are singletons. The sequencing used peripheral blood, collected on day 0 of AZD1222 vaccination. The receptor source for this set is an adult in good health.

Only one count was recorded for this clone. V gene TRBV6-5 combines with J gene TRBJ1-2; tentative D call: TRBD1 (5 bases). Germline assignment: CDR1 MNHEY and CDR2 SVGAGI. V dropped 2 bases and J dropped 4 bases, with 8 bases sitting between them. The CDR3 sequence is 13 residues long. The chain's CDR3 is CASSYGHIYGYTF. CDR3 DNA sequence: TGTGCCAGCAGTTACGGACACATCTATGGCTACACCTTC.

This clone was detected once. The V call is TRBV28, the J call TRBJ2-7; a weak D match, TRBD2 (6 bases). The CDR3 is 14 residues long. Trimming pared 5 bases from V and 0 bases from J, leaving 11 bases between. CDR1 is MDHEN, CDR2 SYDVKM, per germline. The CDR3 DNA follows: TGTGCCAGCAGTGGAGGAGGGAGCTCCTACGAGCAGTACTTC. Translated, it gives CASSGGGSSYEQYF.

The rearrangement uses TRBV7-9 and TRBJ1-1; 9 bases are a match to TRBD1. Germline values: CDR1 SEHNR, CDR2 FQNEAQ (reference sequence). V was clipped by 5 bases and J by 7 bases; unmatched bases: 11. The CDR3 totals 15 residues. CDR3 region: CASSENRGRAIEAFF. CDR3 coding DNA: TGTGCCAGCAGCGAAAACAGGGGGCGGGCTATTGAAGCTTTCTTT.

J is TRBJ2-2 and V is TRBV9; tentatively, D is TRBD2 (5 bases). Trimming cost V 4 bases and J 3 bases, with 13 bases left between them. Germline V CDR1 and CDR2: SGDLS, YYNGEE. The CDR3 has 15 residues. CDR3 residues: CASSSEGAYTGELFF. CDR3 DNA: TGTGCCAGCAGCTCAGAGGGAGCGTACACCGGGGAGCTGTTTTTT.

The chain is built from TRBV5-1 and TRBJ2-3, with 10 bases lining up with TRBD1. Germline V gene lookup returns CDR1 SGHRS and CDR2 YFSETQ. This CDR3 comprises 16 residues. Trimming at V came to 0 bases and at J to 3 bases, leaving 4 bases not matched to a gene. DNA of the CDR3: TGCGCCAGCAGCTTGGCTTCGGACAGGGGGACAGATACGCAGTATTTT. This sequence encodes CASSLASDRGTDTQYF. Filled out from reference TRBV5-1 and TRBJ2-3, the complete variable domain reads KAGVTQTPRYLIKTRGQQVTLSCSPISGHRSVSWYQQTPGQGLQFLFEYFSETQRNKGNFPGRFSGRQFSNSRSEMNVSTLELGDSALYLCASSLASDRGTDTQYFGPGTRLTVL.

Here the CDR3 reads CASSEAGRINEQFF. For the CDR3, the DNA is TGTGCCAGCAGTGAAGCAGGGCGGATCAATGAGCAGTTCTTC. The rearrangement links TRBV6-1 to TRBJ2-1; D not certain. V was trimmed by 0 bases and J by 6 bases, leaving 9 bases between them. Germline CDR1 is MNHNS and CDR2 is SASEGT. There are 14 residues in the CDR3.